The 7 T cell receptor beta chains below were found in one sample sequenced in a study of CD8 T cells in ankylosing spondylitis. TCRdb passed the 5' RACE reads through MiXCR, listing each CDR3 protein once. The table lists about 240,000 distinct CDR3 sequences, over 9.5% of them singletons. Specimen: blood, either unsorted or a sorted T cell fraction (not recorded which). These receptors were taken from a male donor with ankylosing spondylitis or in good health (not recorded which).

In this sample, this clonotype turned up a few times. The chain combines TRBV7-9 with TRBJ2-3, with D hard to call. This CDR3 is 13 amino acids long. Germline V lookup: CDR1 SEHNR, CDR2 FQNEAQ (reference sequence). V was cut by 5 bases and J by 6 bases, with 12 bases left in between. CDR3 in amino acids: CASSRGGGDTQYF. CDR3 DNA sequence: TGTGCCAGCAGCCGAGGCGGCGGTGATACGCAGTATTTT.

At least ten counts were recorded for this clonotype. This rearrangement joins TRBV5-1 to TRBJ2-7, with D possibly being TRBD1 or TRBD2 (5 bases each). In germline, CDR1 is SGHRS, CDR2 YFSETQ. V lost 0 bases to trimming and J lost 4 bases, with 11 bases between them. The CDR3 has 14 amino acids. The CDR3 spells CASSLEVGEYEQYF. The CDR3 nucleotides read TGCGCCAGCAGCTTGGAGGTAGGGGAGTACGAGCAGTACTTC.

There are a few counts of this clonotype. V is TRBV7-9 and J is TRBJ2-7; 9 nucleotides match TRBD1. Losses at the gene ends were 1 base for V and 5 bases for J; bases not matched to a gene: 9. The germline V gene has CDR1 SEHNR and CDR2 FQNEAQ (reference sequence). CDR3 length equals 16 residues. The CDR3 sequence is CASSLETGQGTHEQYF. CDR3 bases: TGTGCCAGCAGCTTAGAAACGGGACAGGGTACCCACGAGCAGTACTTC.

This clonotype was found many times. The chain employs TRBV7-2 and TRBJ1-1; D is uncertain. Germline V CDR1 and CDR2: SGHTA, FQGNSA. Between the trimmed V and J ends, which lost 5 bases and 5 bases, there was a span of 12 bases. CDR3 size: 13 residues. The CDR3 bases are TGTGCCAGCAGCCCCAGGACGTTGACTGAAGCTTTCTTT. This sequence encodes CASSPRTLTEAFF.

This clonotype showed up many times. The CDR3 DNA reads TGTGCCAGCAGCGTGAAACCGTGGGCAGATACGCAGTATTTT. Protein product: CASSVKPWADTQYF. The rearrangement uses TRBV9 and TRBJ2-3; D is undetermined. This CDR3 contains 14 residues. V gave up 2 bases and J gave up 4 bases, with 11 bases separating them. Germline lookup yields CDR1 SGDLS and CDR2 YYNGEE. Variable domain in full (rest from reference TRBV9 and TRBJ2-3): DSGVTQTPKHLITATGQRVTLRCSPRSGDLSVYWYQQSLDQGLQFLIQYYNGEERAKGNILERFSAQQFPDLHSELNLSSLELGDSALYFCASSVKPWADTQYFGPGTRLTVL.

This clonotype was found many times. The chain carries TRBV5-1 and TRBJ2-5; no clear D. The V end was cut by 7 bases, the J end by 2 bases, with 6 bases between. Germline loops: CDR1 SGHRS, CDR2 YFSETQ. There are 11 residues in the CDR3. CDR3 protein: CASALQETQYF. The CDR3 DNA sequence: TGCGCCAGCGCCCTACAAGAGACCCAGTACTTC.

This clonotype was detected ten times or more. V and J are TRBV5-1 and TRBJ2-5; tentatively, D is TRBD1 (5 bases). The germline V and J ends were trimmed by 7 bases and 3 bases, with 10 bases remaining between them. The CDR3 runs 12 residues. Germline-derived CDR1 and CDR2 are SGHRS and YFSETQ. The CDR3 DNA sequence: TGCGCCAGCGGAGCAGGGAAAGAGACCCAGTACTTC. Translating it yields CASGAGKETQYF.